Listed below are T cell receptor beta chains from one sample, sequenced in a study of neurological immune-mediated disorders. TCRdb reprocessed the 5' RACE reads via MiXCR and lists one record per CDR3 protein. The sample includes around 49,000 distinct CDR3 sequences, approximately 11% of them seen just once. The sample consisted of PBMCs. These receptors all come from a male donor with HTLV-1-associated myelopathy (HAM/TSP). Each CDR3 is given with its conserved first and last residue.

CDR3 length | V gene | CDR3 protein
15 | TRBV5-1 | CASSIGQGAVNEQFF
14 | TRBV20-1 | CSADDRGSNTEAFF
16 | TRBV24-1 | CATSDAGTSAYNEQFF
17 | TRBV5-1 | CASSPKVSGQGTNEQFF
17 | TRBV5-6 | CASSQLVATGRYNEQFF
17 | TRBV4-3 | CASSQGGGGLSRETQYF
11 | TRBV7-2 | CASSPYYEQYF
15 | TRBV28 | CASSFSRVEKETQYF
16 | TRBV7-9 | CASRQNRHRFTDTQYF
16 | TRBV5-1 | CASSLELAPSKNIQYF
10 | TRBV14 | CASSPGARHF
11 | TRBV12-5 | CASALTETQYF
13 | TRBV3-1 | CASSQRGTDTQYF
12 | TRBV3-1 | CASSFSPDTQYF
14 | TRBV5-1 | CASSPPGQGYEQYF
16 | TRBV20-1 | CSARDILAAANEKLFF
13 | TRBV10-3 | CAISAGDGTPLHF
14 | TRBV7-3 | CASSLTGRSDEQYF
13 | TRBV7-9 | CASSLGNTGELFF
15 | TRBV25-1 | CASSEYGDLDYGYTF
12 | TRBV20-1 | CSAALLYNEQFF
14 | TRBV6-5 | CASSDAGSGDGYTF
16 | TRBV20-1 | CSARAGGERRSYEQYF
14 | TRBV2 | CASIKFRGNSPLHF
14 | TRBV9 | CASSVVAAGGGYTF
15 | TRBV5-1 | CASTDLTQVNSEAFF
14 | TRBV12-3/TRBV12-4 | CASNIQGRGNTIYF